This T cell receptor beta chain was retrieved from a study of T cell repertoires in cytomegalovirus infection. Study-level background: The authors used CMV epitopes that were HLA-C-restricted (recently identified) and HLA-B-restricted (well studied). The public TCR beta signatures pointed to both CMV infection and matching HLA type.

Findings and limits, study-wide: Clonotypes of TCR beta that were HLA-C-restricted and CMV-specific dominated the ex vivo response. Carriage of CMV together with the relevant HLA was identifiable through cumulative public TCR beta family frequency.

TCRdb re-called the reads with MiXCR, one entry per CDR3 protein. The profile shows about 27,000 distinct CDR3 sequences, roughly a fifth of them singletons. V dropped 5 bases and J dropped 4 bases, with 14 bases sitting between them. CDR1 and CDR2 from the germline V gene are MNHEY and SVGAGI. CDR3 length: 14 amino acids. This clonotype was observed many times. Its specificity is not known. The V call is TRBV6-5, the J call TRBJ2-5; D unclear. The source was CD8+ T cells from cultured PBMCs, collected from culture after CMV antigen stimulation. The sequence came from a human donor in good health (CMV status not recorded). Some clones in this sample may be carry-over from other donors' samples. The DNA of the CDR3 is TGTGCCAGCAGTCCGGAAGGGTTGATAGAGACCCAGTACTTC. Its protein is CASSPEGLIETQYF.